This entry concerns a single TCR beta chain. As yet, its antigen is unknown. Assay: immunoSEQ multiplex PCR; the TCRdb copy retains only in-frame clones and omits some. The sample has roughly 56,000 clones; 85% to 95% are singletons. The CDR3 has 16 residues. V dropped 0 bases and J dropped 6; count of bases not matched to a gene: 8. The germline V gene has CDR1 SGHKS and CDR2 YYEKEE (reference sequence). The source of the sample is a study of cytomegalovirus exposure and HLA in healthy donors. Study outcomes and limitations: Some public TCRs appeared in many individuals, while most sequences were rare. According to a subsequent analysis, TCR clusters identified in the first cohort showed a tendency to co-occur across the roughly 110 validation repertoires. The study flagged 150 to 200 TCR beta chains as cytomegalovirus-associated. Reported results showed that the classifier diagnosed cytomegalovirus status with high specificity and sensitivity.

The chain combines TRBV5-5 with TRBJ1-2; 10 bases agree with TRBD1. This TCR was sampled from a young woman in good health and CMV-seropositive. The specimen was PBMCs. The CDR3 coding sequence is TGTGCCAGCAGCTTGGCTTTCACGGGGACAGGGGATGGCTACACCTTC. Translating it yields CASSLAFTGTGDGYTF.